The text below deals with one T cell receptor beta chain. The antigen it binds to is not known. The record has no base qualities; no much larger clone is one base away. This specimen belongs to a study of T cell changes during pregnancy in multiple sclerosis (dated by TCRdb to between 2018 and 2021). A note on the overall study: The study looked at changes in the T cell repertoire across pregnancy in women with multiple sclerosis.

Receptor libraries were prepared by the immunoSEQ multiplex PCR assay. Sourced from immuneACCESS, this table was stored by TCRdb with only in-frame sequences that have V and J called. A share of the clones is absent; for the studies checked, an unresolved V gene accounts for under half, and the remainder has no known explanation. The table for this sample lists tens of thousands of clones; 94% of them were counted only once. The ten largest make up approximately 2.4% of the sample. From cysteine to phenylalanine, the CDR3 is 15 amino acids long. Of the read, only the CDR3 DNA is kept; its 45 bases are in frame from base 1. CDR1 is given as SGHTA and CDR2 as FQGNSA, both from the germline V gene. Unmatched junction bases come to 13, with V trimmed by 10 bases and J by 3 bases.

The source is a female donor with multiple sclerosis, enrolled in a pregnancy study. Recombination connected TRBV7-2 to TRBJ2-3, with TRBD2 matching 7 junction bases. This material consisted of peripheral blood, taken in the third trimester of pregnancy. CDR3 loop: CATRSLAVGTDTQYF. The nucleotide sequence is TGTGCCACAAGAAGTCTAGCGGTCGGTACAGATACGCAGTATTTT.